A single sample is the source of the 16 T cell receptor beta chains below, sequenced in a study of blood T cell repertoires in COVID-19. Only in-frame clones appear in the TCRdb table, and some are missing; sequencing was by immunoSEQ multiplex PCR. The table shows under 450,000 clones, with about 88% occurring only once. Source material: peripheral blood. These receptor sequences come from a woman between 40 and 55 years old with COVID-19, enrolled during active disease.

V and J are TRBV7-9 and TRBJ2-3; a possible D gene is TRBD2 (7 bases). The germline V gene encodes CDR1 SEHNR and CDR2 FQNEAQ (reference sequence). V lost 0 bases, J lost 0 bases, and 19 bases lay in between. This CDR3 is built from 19 residues. The CDR3 DNA follows: TGTGCCAGCAGCTTAGCAATTGGGGGGGCGCAAACTAGCACAGATACGCAGTATTTT. Protein: CASSLAIGGAQTSTDTQYF.

This sequence joins TRBV29-1 and TRBJ1-2; a possible D gene is TRBD1 (6 bases). Trimming removed 7 bases at V and 6 bases at J, with 24 bases between. The CDR3 runs to 15 residues. Germline V gene sequence: CDR1 SQVTM, CDR2 ANQGSEA. CDR3 amino acids: CSATTGSPDTHGYTF. The CDR3 DNA reads as TGCAGCGCCACCACAGGGTCGCCGGACACCCATGGCTACACCTTC.

J is TRBJ1-1 and V is TRBV3-1 (or the pseudogene TRBV3-2); D not resolved. The germline V gene has CDR1 LGHDT and CDR2 YNNKEL (reference sequence). The CDR3 is made up of 13 amino acids. Deletions cut 4 bases from V and 10 bases from J, with 16 bases between. CDR3 in amino acids: CASSPPGGQPAFF. CDR3 nucleotide sequence: TGTGCCAGCAGCCCCCCCGGAGGCCAGCCAGCTTTCTTT.

The CDR3 DNA sequence: TGTGCCATCAGTGCAAATAGTCAGGGGGCGAACGGAAACACCATATATTTT. Protein: CAISANSQGANGNTIYF. The rearrangement links TRBV10-3 to TRBJ1-3; 8 bases map to TRBD1. The CDR3 consists of 17 residues. The germline V gene encodes CDR1 ENHRY and CDR2 SYGVKD. V was clipped by 4 bases and J by 4 bases; unmatched bases: 12.

The genes are TRBV29-1 and TRBJ1-5, with a tentative D call TRBD1 (5 bases). The CDR3 has 13 residues. Trimming removed 6 bases from V and 6 bases from J, with 15 bases in between. Germline V gene sequence: CDR1 SQVTM, CDR2 ANQGSEA. DNA for the CDR3: TGCAGCGTCGAGGAGGGGATTGGTCAGCCCCAGCATTTT. Translating it yields CSVEEGIGQPQHF.

This chain uses TRBV4-3 with TRBJ1-1, with 9 bases lining up with TRBD1. Germline V gene sequence: CDR1 LGHNA, CDR2 YSLEER. Unmatched junction bases numbered 9, after V lost 0 bases and J lost 1 base. CDR3 length equals 18 residues. The CDR3 DNA reads as TGCGCCAGCAGCCAAGACTATCCAGGGGGACAGGGGAACACTGAAGCTTTCTTT. This sequence encodes CASSQDYPGGQGNTEAFF.

This clone came up once. The CDR3 DNA reads as TGTGCCAGCAGGGACATGGACTACGAGCAGTACTTC. Amino acid sequence: CASRDMDYEQYF. This chain uses TRBV6-6 with TRBJ2-7, with a possible D match to TRBD1 (5 bases). V dropped 6 bases and J dropped 3 bases, with 9 bases sitting between them. The CDR3 has 12 amino acids. Germline assignment: CDR1 MNHNY and CDR2 SVGAGI (reference sequence).

This clone was observed a few times. This chain links TRBV5-1 with TRBJ1-1; the match to TRBD1 covers 8 bases. With V trimmed by 0 bases and J by 6 bases, 4 bases remained unmatched. Germline V gives CDR1 SGHRS, CDR2 YFSETQ. This CDR3 is 14 amino acids long. Here the CDR3 DNA reads TGCGCCAGCAGCTTGGGCACCAGGGGGCCTGAAGCTTTCTTT. This translates into CASSLGTRGPEAFF.

This clone appeared a single time. The chain links TRBV27 to TRBJ2-6; 7 bases align to TRBD2. V gave up 3 bases and J gave up 2 bases; unmatched junction bases: 1. CDR1 and CDR2 from the germline V gene are MNHEY and SMNVEV (reference sequence). This CDR3 has 15 amino acids. The CDR3 region has the DNA TGTGCCAGCAGTTTGGGAGGGACTGGGGCCAACGTCCTGACTTTC. It specifies CASSLGGTGANVLTF.

This clone has just one count. Here the CDR3 reads CASSGTPGYGYTF. CDR3 coding DNA: TGTGCCAGCAGTGGCACGCCCGGCTATGGCTACACCTTC. The rearrangement joins TRBV2 to TRBJ1-2, with unresolved D. In germline, CDR1 is SNHLY, CDR2 FYNNEI. This CDR3 comprises 13 residues. Trimming pared 4 bases from V and 4 bases from J, leaving 10 bases between.

The chain has TRBV5-1 and TRBJ1-6, with D possibly being TRBD1 (5 bases). From germline, CDR1 is SGHRS and CDR2 YFSETQ. The CDR3 spans 14 residues. V was trimmed by 4 bases and J by 8 bases, leaving 13 bases between them. CDR3 in DNA: TGCGCCAGCAGCACGGGCGAAGGGGATTCACCCCTCCACTTT. It translates to CASSTGEGDSPLHF.

The rearrangement links TRBV5-4 to TRBJ1-2; TRBD1 agrees at 9 bases. CDR1 is SGHNT, CDR2 YYREEE, per germline (reference sequence). Losses at the gene ends were 5 bases for V and 2 bases for J; bases not matched to a gene: 7. The CDR3 runs 15 residues. CDR3 nucleotide sequence: TGTGCCAGCAGTCCGAAACAGGGGGCGAACTATGGCTACACCTTC. This encodes CASSPKQGANYGYTF.

The V and J genes are TRBV4-2 and TRBJ2-1; the D gene is possibly TRBD2 (6 bases). V was cut by 4 bases and J by 0 bases, with 10 bases left in between. CDR3 length: 15 amino acids. CDR1 is LGHNA and CDR2 is YNFKEQ in the germline V gene. The DNA for the CDR3 is TGTGCCAGCAGCCGGGGGGAACGCTCCTACAATGAGCAGTTCTTC. It codes for CASSRGERSYNEQFF.

The CDR3 DNA follows: TGTGCCACCAGCAGAGAAGCGGGAGTCGGCTACAATGAGCAGTTCTTC. This codes for CATSREAGVGYNEQFF. V gene TRBV15 combines with J gene TRBJ2-1, with 8 bases that match TRBD2. Germline-derived CDR1 and CDR2 are LNHNV and YYDKDF (reference sequence). Trimming at V came to 0 bases and at J to 3 bases, leaving 4 bases not matched to a gene. The CDR3 is 16 amino acids.

The rearrangement joins TRBV6-2 or TRBV6-3 to TRBJ2-7; weak D call: TRBD2 (5 bases). Germline CDR1 and CDR2: MNHEY and SVGEGT. V lost 2 bases and J lost 6, with 14 bases in between. The CDR3 loop spans 14 amino acids. CDR3 amino acids: CASSYTGFMSEQYF. In DNA form, the CDR3 reads TGTGCCAGCAGTTACACGGGATTTATGAGCGAGCAGTACTTC.

V gene TRBV15 combines with J gene TRBJ2-5; TRBD1 might be the D (5 bases). Trimming left V 5 bases short and J 1 base short, with 14 bases between. The CDR3 has 15 residues. Germline CDR1 is LNHNV and CDR2 is YYDKDF (reference sequence). CDR3 nucleotide sequence: TGTGCCACCAGCCCAGGTGGGGCGCTCCAAGAGACCCAGTACTTC. Protein: CATSPGGALQETQYF.